The next 15 T cell receptor beta chains were all read from a single sample in a study of blood T cell repertoires in COVID-19. Assay: immunoSEQ multiplex PCR; the TCRdb copy retains only in-frame clones and omits some. The table shows about 250,000 clones, with around 89% occurring only once. The specimen sequenced was peripheral blood. Receptors were obtained from a woman between 40 and 50 years old who had recovered from COVID-19.

The chain joins TRBV4-2 to TRBJ2-3, with 7 bases matching TRBD2. The CDR3 is made up of 14 amino acids. The V segment lost 1 base and the J segment 5 bases; nucleotides outside the gene matches: 3. Germline V gene data show CDR1 as LGHNA and CDR2 as YNFKEQ. This chain's CDR3 is CASSQGTGGDTQYF. DNA of the CDR3: TGTGCCAGCAGCCAAGGGACGGGAGGAGATACGCAGTATTTT.

J is TRBJ2-3 and V is TRBV27; D not certain. Per the germline V gene, CDR1 is MNHEY and CDR2 is SMNVEV (reference sequence). CDR3 size: 13 residues. V was shortened by 2 bases and J by 5 bases, with 8 bases between the two germline ends. The CDR3: CASSLNYGDTQYF. CDR3 DNA sequence: TGTGCCAGCAGTTTAAACTACGGAGATACGCAGTATTTT.

J is TRBJ2-3 and V is TRBV4-1, with 11 bases lining up with TRBD2. CDR1 and CDR2 (germline): MGHRA, YSYEKL. The CDR3 loop spans 18 amino acids. Trimming cost V 4 bases and J 5 bases; bases outside gene matches: 14. The CDR3 sequence: CASSLTPTSGAWGDTQYF. CDR3 nucleotide sequence: TGCGCCAGCAGCCTCACCCCGACTAGCGGGGCCTGGGGAGATACGCAGTATTTT.

The rearrangement uses TRBV7-8 and TRBJ1-4; D not certain. V gave up 5 bases and J gave up 8 bases, with 9 bases separating them. The CDR3 is 12 residues long. Germline values: CDR1 SGHVS, CDR2 FQNEAQ. The CDR3 DNA is TGTGCCAGCAGCCTACCCCGGGAAAAACTGTTTTTT. This gives the protein CASSLPREKLFF.

This clone turned up a few times. The chain recombines TRBV5-1 with TRBJ2-3, with D possibly TRBD2 on 6 matching bases. Germline V CDR1 and CDR2: SGHRS, YFSETQ. This CDR3 contains 16 residues. Trimming left V 0 bases short and J 3 bases short, with 14 bases between. CDR3 nucleotides: TGCGCCAGCAGCTTGGGGGCGGGGTCGAGAACAGATACGCAGTATTTT. Translated: CASSLGAGSRTDTQYF.

J is TRBJ1-5 and V is TRBV11-2, with D uncertain. The germline V gene has CDR1 SGHAT and CDR2 FQNNGV. V was cut by 1 base and J by 5 bases, with 6 bases left in between. The CDR3 runs 13 residues. The CDR3 DNA reads as TGTGCCAGCAGCTTAGCCGGGTATCAGCCCCAGCATTTT. Protein sequence: CASSLAGYQPQHF.

This clone came up a few times. V gene TRBV9 combines with J gene TRBJ2-7; TRBD2 aligns across 7 bases. Germline CDR1 and CDR2: SGDLS and YYNGEE. The CDR3 covers 15 residues. The V segment lost 0 bases and the J segment 3 bases; nucleotides outside the gene matches: 6. The CDR3 DNA sequence: TGTGCCAGCAGCGTAGGCGGGAGACTCAACTACGAGCAGTACTTC. It codes for CASSVGGRLNYEQYF.

The chain carries TRBV19 and TRBJ2-6, with 12 bases matching TRBD1. The V segment lost 6 bases and the J segment 2 bases; nucleotides outside the gene matches: 8. The CDR3 contains 18 residues. Germline V gene data show CDR1 as LNHDA and CDR2 as SQIVND (reference sequence). CDR3 in DNA: TGTGCCAGTAGCCCCGCGGGGACAGGGGGCGCTGGGGCCAACGTCCTGACTTTC. As protein: CASSPAGTGGAGANVLTF.

V usage is TRBV2 and J usage is TRBJ2-5; D not resolved. The CDR3 contains 14 residues. From germline, CDR1 is SNHLY and CDR2 FYNNEI. The ends were cut back, 7 bases at V and 5 bases at J, with 17 bases in the middle. The CDR3: CASINRLDWETQYF. The DNA of the CDR3 is TGTGCCAGCATTAATCGCCTAGATTGGGAGACCCAGTACTTC. The entire variable domain, with the rest obtained from reference TRBV2 and TRBJ2-5, is as follows: EPEVTQTPSHQVTQMGQEVILRCVPISNHLYFYWYRQILGQKVEFLVSFYNNEISEKSEIFDDQFSVERPDGSNFTLKIRSTKLEDSAMYFCASINRLDWETQYFGPGTRLLVL.

The chain links TRBV25-1 to TRBJ1-3; tentatively, D is TRBD1 (5 bases). This CDR3 is built from 13 residues. The germline gives CDR1 MGHDK, CDR2 SYGVNS. The CDR3 region has the DNA TGTGCAACCGGGGGGACCTCTGGAAACACCATATATTTT. Its translation: CATGGTSGNTIYF.

The chain recombines TRBV7-9 with TRBJ1-1, with D unresolved. V gave up 5 bases and J gave up 1 base, with 11 bases separating them. CDR3 length: 14 residues. CDR1 is SEHNR, CDR2 FQNEAQ, per germline (reference sequence). This chain's CDR3 is CASSPWAGNTEAFF. The CDR3 coding sequence is TGTGCCAGCAGCCCCTGGGCAGGGAACACTGAAGCTTTCTTT.

The chain links TRBV6-5 to TRBJ1-3; TRBD1 is a possible D gene (5 bases). Germline loops: CDR1 MNHEY, CDR2 SVGAGI. CDR3 size: 15 residues. The V end was cut by 5 bases, the J end by 0 bases, with 11 bases between. The CDR3 nucleotides are TGTGCCAGCAGTCCGACAGCAGTCTCTGGAAACACCATATATTTT. It codes for CASSPTAVSGNTIYF.

This clone was found a few times. J is TRBJ1-4 and V is TRBV11-2; 7 bases align to TRBD1. This CDR3 has 14 amino acids. Germline lookup yields CDR1 SGHAT and CDR2 FQNNGV. Trimming at V came to 5 bases and at J to 8 bases, leaving 8 bases not matched to a gene. DNA of the CDR3: TGTGCCAGCAGCGGGACAGCTGCAAGGGAAAAACTGTTTTTT. It specifies CASSGTAAREKLFF.

The chain recombines TRBV29-1 with TRBJ2-7; perhaps TRBD2 as D (5 bases). CDR3 length: 14 amino acids. The germline V and J ends were trimmed by 1 base and 0 bases, with 10 bases remaining between them. Germline loops: CDR1 SQVTM, CDR2 ANQGSEA. The CDR3 DNA reads as TGCAGCGTTGAAGTCCCGGGGAGCTCCTACGAGCAGTACTTC. Translating it yields CSVEVPGSSYEQYF.

The chain is built from TRBV2 and TRBJ1-4; D unresolved. Germline V CDR1 and CDR2: SNHLY, FYNNEI. The V gene lost 6 bases and the J gene lost 4 bases, with 12 bases spanning the gap. The CDR3 contains 14 residues. DNA of the CDR3: TGTGCCAGCAGAACCTACCTTCTTAATGAAAAACTGTTTTTT. This gives the protein CASRTYLLNEKLFF.